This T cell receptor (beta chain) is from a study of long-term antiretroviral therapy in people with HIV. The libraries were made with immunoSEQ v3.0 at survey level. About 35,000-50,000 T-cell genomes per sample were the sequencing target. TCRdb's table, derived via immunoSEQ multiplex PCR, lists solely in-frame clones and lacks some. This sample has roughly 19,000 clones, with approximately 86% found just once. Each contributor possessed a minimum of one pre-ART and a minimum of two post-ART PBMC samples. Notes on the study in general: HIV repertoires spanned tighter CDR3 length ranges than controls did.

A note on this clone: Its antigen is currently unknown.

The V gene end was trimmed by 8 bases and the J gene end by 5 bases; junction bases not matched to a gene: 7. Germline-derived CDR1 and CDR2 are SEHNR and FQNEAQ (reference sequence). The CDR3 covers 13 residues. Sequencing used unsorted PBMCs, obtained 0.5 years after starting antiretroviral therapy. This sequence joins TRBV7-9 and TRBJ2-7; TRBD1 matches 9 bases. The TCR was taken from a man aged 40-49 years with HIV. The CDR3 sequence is CASSRTGENEQYF. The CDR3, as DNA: TGTGCCAGCTCGCGGACAGGGGAGAACGAGCAGTACTTC. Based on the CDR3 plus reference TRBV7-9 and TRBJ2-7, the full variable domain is DTGVSQNPRHKITKRGQNVTFRCDPISEHNRLYWYRQTLGQGPEFLTYFQNEAQLEKSRLLSDRFSAERPKGSFSTLEIQRTEQGDSAMYLCASSRTGENEQYFGPGTRLTVT.